This is a list of T cell receptor beta chains from one sample in a study of cytomegalovirus exposure and HLA in healthy donors. Assay used: immunoSEQ multiplex PCR; TCRdb lists only in-frame clones, some missing. The sample shows about 170,000 clones, 75% to 85% of them seen only once. Sequenced sample: PBMCs. These receptors came from a woman aged 50 to 60 in good health and CMV-seronegative. CDR3s include the opening cysteine and the closing phenylalanine or tryptophan. D genes are given only for firm matches. For some rows the clone size is stated as once, few or many, or as a class when expanded; others skip it.

d_gene	j_gene	v_gene	abundance	CDR3nt	CDR3aa
TRBD2	TRBJ2-2	TRBV7-2	few	TGTGCCAGCAGCTTATGGGGTAGCGGGGACGCCGGGGAGCTGTTTTTT	CASSLWGSGDAGELFF
.	TRBJ1-1	TRBV19	.	TGTGCCAGTAGTACCCAGAACGGGGACACTGAAGCTTTCTTT	CASSTQNGDTEAFF
TRBD2	TRBJ2-5	TRBV5-1	.	TGCGCCAGCAGCTTGGGACAACTAGCGGGCCAAGAGACCCAGTACTTC	CASSLGQLAGQETQYF
.	TRBJ1-6	TRBV28	.	TGTGCCAGCACCCCCAATAATTCACCCCTCCACTTT	CASTPNNSPLHF
.	TRBJ2-7	TRBV6-5	once	TGTGCCAGCAGTTACGCCCTGGACAGCTCCTACGAGCAGTACTTC	CASSYALDSSYEQYF
TRBD1	TRBJ2-5	TRBV7-2	.	TGTGCCAGCAGCCAGACAGGGGCGCAAGAGACCCAGTACTTC	CASSQTGAQETQYF
.	TRBJ2-3	TRBV19	few	TGTGCCAGTAGTATAGCGGGTAGCGACACCTTCTCAGGCACAGATACGCAGTATTTT	CASSIAGSDTFSGTDTQYF
.	TRBJ2-7	TRBV4-3	.	TGCGCCAGCAGCCAAGATAGAACGTACGAGCAGTACTTC	CASSQDRTYEQYF
.	TRBJ2-3	TRBV15	.	TGTGCCACCAGCAGTCGAGGGGGGGCAGATACGCAGTATTTT	CATSSRGGADTQYF
.	TRBJ1-3	TRBV28	.	TGTGCCAGCAGAACACAGGTTAGCTCTGGAAACACCATATATTTT	CASRTQVSSGNTIYF
.	TRBJ1-2	TRBV9	.	TGTGCCAGCAGCGAAACGGGGACACGAGTCGGTGGCTACACCTTC	CASSETGTRVGGYTF
.	TRBJ1-2	TRBV12-5	.	TGTGCTAGTGGTTTGTCGGGGTACTATGGCTACACCTTC	CASGLSGYYGYTF
.	TRBJ1-4	TRBV2	.	TGTGCCAGCATTTCGCCCGCCGGGGAAAAACTGTTTTTT	CASISPAGEKLFF
TRBD2	TRBJ2-7	TRBV7-2	.	TGTGCCAGCAGCTTACTTCCTAGCGGGGGGCCTCCATACTACGAGCAGTACTTC	CASSLLPSGGPPYYEQYF
TRBD1	TRBJ2-3	TRBV27	.	TGTGCCAGCAGTTTAGGCGGGACAGGGTACGCAGATACGCAGTATTTT	CASSLGGTGYADTQYF
TRBD2	TRBJ2-2	TRBV11-2	once	TGTGCCAGCAGCTTAGGTATTAGCGGGGGTGCTCTGACCGGGGAGCTGTTTTTT	CASSLGISGGALTGELFF
.	TRBJ2-7	TRBV15	.	TGTGCCACCAGCAGATTCTCAGGGCCCAACTCCTACGAGCAGTACTTC	CATSRFSGPNSYEQYF
.	TRBJ2-5	TRBV5-1	.	TGCGCCAGCAGCCCGGTAGAGGGGGTAACCGCAGGGACCCAGTACTTC	CASSPVEGVTAGTQYF
TRBD1	TRBJ1-5	TRBV28	.	TGTGCCAGCACCTCCCAAGGACAGGGCATCAATCAGCCCCAGCATTTT	CASTSQGQGINQPQHF
.	TRBJ2-6	TRBV5-1	.	TGCGCCAGCAGCTTGGTAACAGCTGGGGCCAACGTCCTGACTTTC	CASSLVTAGANVLTF
TRBD1	TRBJ1-4	TRBV5-1	.	TGCGCCAGCAGCTTGGAATATTCCAGGGGGCGCGTTGAAAAACTGTTTTTT	CASSLEYSRGRVEKLFF
TRBD2	TRBJ2-3	TRBV9	.	TGTGCCAGCAGCGTATACGTTTCCGGGGGGACAGATACGCAGTATTTT	CASSVYVSGGTDTQYF
TRBD2	TRBJ2-1	TRBV6-4	.	TGTGCCAGCAGTCCTAGCGGGGGAAACCTCGAGCAGTTCTTC	CASSPSGGNLEQFF
.	TRBJ2-7	TRBV28	once	TGTGCCAGCAGCCCAGGCCCCTACGAGCAGTACTTC	CASSPGPYEQYF
TRBD2	TRBJ2-5	TRBV14	.	TGTGCCAGCAGCCACCGACTAGCGGGAGAACGGGAGACCCAGTACTTC	CASSHRLAGERETQYF
.	TRBJ2-7	TRBV10-3	.	TGTGCCATCAGCGGAAGACTATCCTACGAGCAGTACTTC	CAISGRLSYEQYF
TRBD2	TRBJ2-1	TRBV6-5	few	TGTGCCAGCAGTTACCCGGGACTAGCGGGAGAAAATGAGCAGTTCTTC	CASSYPGLAGENEQFF
.	TRBJ2-2	TRBV4-1	.	TGCGCCAGCAGCCAAGAGGGCATGGGGCTCCTCGCCGGGGAGCTGTTTTTT	CASSQEGMGLLAGELFF
.	TRBJ1-6	TRBV7-7	.	TGTGCCAGCAGCTTAGATCGGAATTCACCCCTCCACTTT	CASSLDRNSPLHF
.	TRBJ2-7	TRBV30	.	TGTGCCTGGAGTCTAGGTCTAGGGAGCGGGGAGCAGTACTTC	CAWSLGLGSGEQYF
TRBD1	TRBJ2-5	TRBV9	.	TGTGCCAGCAGCGTAGAGCCGGGACAGGGTCAAGAGACCCAGTACTTC	CASSVEPGQGQETQYF